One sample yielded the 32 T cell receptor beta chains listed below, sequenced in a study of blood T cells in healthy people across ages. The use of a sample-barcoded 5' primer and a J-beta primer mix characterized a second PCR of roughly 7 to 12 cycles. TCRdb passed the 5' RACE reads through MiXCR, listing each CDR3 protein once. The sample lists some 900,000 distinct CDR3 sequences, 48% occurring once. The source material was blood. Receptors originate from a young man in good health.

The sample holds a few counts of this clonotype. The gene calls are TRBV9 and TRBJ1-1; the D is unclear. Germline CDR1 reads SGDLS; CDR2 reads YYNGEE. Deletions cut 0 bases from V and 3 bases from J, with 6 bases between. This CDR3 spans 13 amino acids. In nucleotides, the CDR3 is TGTGCCAGCAGCGTAGTCTGGGACACTGAAGCTTTCTTT. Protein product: CASSVVWDTEAFF.

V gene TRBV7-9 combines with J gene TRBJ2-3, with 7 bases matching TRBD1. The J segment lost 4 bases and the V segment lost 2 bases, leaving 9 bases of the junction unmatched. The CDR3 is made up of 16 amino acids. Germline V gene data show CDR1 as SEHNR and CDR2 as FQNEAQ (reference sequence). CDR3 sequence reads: CASSLLGTVGSDTQYF. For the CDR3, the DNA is TGTGCCAGCAGCTTATTAGGGACAGTGGGGTCAGATACGCAGTATTTT.

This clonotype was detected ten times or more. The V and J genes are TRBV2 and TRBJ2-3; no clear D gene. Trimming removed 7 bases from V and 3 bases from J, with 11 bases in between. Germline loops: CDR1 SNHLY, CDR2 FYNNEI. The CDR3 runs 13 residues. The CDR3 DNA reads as TGTGCCAGCAATGGGGTGGTAACAGATACGCAGTATTTT. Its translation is CASNGVVTDTQYF. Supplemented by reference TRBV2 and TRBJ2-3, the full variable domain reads EPEVTQTPSHQVTQMGQEVILRCVPISNHLYFYWYRQILGQKVEFLVSFYNNEISEKSEIFDDQFSVERPDGSNFTLKIRSTKLEDSAMYFCASNGVVTDTQYFGPGTRLTVL.

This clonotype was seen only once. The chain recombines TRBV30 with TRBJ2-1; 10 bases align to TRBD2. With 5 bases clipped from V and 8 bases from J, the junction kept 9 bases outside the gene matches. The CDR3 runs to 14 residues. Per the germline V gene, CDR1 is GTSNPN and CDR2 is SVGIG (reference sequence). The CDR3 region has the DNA TGTGCCTGGCAAAGCGGGGGGGCCTTATATGAGCAGTTCTTC. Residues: CAWQSGGALYEQFF.

CDR3 nucleotide sequence: TGCAGTGCTAGAGATGGGGGTTCCGTCGACACAGATACGCAGTATTTT. This encodes CSARDGGSVDTDTQYF. The chain uses TRBV20-1 and TRBJ2-3; TRBD1 or TRBD2 may be the D gene (5 bases each). The CDR3 consists of 16 residues. V was pared by 0 bases and J by 2 bases, with 15 bases between. Germline V gene lookup returns CDR1 DFQATT and CDR2 SNEGSKA (reference sequence).

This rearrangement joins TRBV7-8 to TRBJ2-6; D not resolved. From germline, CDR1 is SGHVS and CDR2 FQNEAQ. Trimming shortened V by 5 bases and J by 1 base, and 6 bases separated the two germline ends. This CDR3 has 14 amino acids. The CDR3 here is CASSIISGANVLTF. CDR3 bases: TGTGCCAGCAGCATTATATCTGGGGCCAACGTCCTGACTTTC.

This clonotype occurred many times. The CDR3 spells CASTTRDTQYF. For the CDR3, the DNA is TGTGCCAGCACCACTCGTGATACGCAGTATTTT. V is TRBV7-2 and J is TRBJ2-3; D is ambiguous. The germline gives CDR1 SGHTA, CDR2 FQGNSA. The CDR3 runs 11 residues. V lost 7 bases to trimming and J lost 6 bases, with 8 bases between them.

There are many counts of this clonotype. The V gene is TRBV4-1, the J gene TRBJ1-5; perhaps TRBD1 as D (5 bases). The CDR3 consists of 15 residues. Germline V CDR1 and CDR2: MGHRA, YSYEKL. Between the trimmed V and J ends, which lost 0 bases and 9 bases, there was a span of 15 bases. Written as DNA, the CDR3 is TGCGCCAGCAGCCAAGATATGCAGGGTATGGTGCCCCAGCATTTT. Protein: CASSQDMQGMVPQHF.

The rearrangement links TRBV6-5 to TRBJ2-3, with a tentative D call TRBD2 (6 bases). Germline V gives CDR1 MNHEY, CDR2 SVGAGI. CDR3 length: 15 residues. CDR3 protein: CATRSPGEGTDTQYF. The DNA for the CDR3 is TGTGCAACGCGAAGTCCGGGAGAGGGCACAGATACGCAGTATTTT.

CDR3 DNA sequence: TGTGCCAGCAGCCGGGGGCCGCAGGGCGGAAAACAAGAGACCCAGTACTTC. Its protein product is CASSRGPQGGKQETQYF. The chain joins TRBV11-2 to TRBJ2-5; perhaps D is TRBD1 or TRBD2 (6 bases each). The V end was cut by 5 bases, the J end by 2 bases, with 21 bases between. CDR1 is SGHAT and CDR2 is FQNNGV in the germline V gene. The CDR3 is 17 amino acids.

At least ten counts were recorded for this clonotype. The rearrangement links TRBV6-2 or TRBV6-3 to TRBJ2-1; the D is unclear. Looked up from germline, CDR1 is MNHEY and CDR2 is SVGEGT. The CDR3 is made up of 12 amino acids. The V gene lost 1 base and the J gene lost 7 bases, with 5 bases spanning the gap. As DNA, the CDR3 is TGTGCCAGCAGTTACTGGCAAAATGAGCAGTTCTTC. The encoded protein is CASSYWQNEQFF.

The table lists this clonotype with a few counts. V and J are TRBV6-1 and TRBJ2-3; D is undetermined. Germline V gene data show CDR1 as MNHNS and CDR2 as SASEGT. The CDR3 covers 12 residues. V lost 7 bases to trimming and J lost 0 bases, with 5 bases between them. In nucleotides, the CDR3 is TGTGCCAGCAAGGACAGCACAGATACGCAGTATTTT. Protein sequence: CASKDSTDTQYF.

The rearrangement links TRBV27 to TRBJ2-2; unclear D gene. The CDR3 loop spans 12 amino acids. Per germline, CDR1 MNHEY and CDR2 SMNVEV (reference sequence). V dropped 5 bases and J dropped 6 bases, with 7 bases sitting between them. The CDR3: CASSRTAGELFF. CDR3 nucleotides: TGTGCCAGCAGTCGGACCGCCGGGGAGCTGTTTTTT.

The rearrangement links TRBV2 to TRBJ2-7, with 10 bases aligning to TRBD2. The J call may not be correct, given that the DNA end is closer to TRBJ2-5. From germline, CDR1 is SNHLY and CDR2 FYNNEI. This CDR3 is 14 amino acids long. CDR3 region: CASAPGLAIWTQYF. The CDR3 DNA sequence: TGTGCCAGCGCCCCGGGACTAGCGATCTGGACCCAGTACTTC.

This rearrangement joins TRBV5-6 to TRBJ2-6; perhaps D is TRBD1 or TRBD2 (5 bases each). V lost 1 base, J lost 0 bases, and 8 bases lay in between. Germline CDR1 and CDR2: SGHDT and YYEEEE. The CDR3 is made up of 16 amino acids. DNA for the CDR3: TGTGCCAGCAGCTTGCACGGGGCCTCTGGGGCCAACGTCCTGACTTTC. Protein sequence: CASSLHGASGANVLTF.

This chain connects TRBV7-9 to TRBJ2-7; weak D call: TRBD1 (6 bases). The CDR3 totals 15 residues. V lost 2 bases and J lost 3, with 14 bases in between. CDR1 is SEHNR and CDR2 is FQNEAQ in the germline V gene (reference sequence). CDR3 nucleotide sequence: TGTGCCAGCAGCTTACCCGGACAGAAAGGCTACGAGCAGTACTTC. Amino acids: CASSLPGQKGYEQYF.

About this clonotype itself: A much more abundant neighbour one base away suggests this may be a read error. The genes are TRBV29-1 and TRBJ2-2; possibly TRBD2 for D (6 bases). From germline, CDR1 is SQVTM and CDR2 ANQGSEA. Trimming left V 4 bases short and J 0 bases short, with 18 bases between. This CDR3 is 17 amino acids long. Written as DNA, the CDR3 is TGCAGCGTTGGGGAGGAACGGGGCGGGGCGAACACCGGGGAGCTGTTTTTT. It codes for CSVGEERGGANTGELFF.

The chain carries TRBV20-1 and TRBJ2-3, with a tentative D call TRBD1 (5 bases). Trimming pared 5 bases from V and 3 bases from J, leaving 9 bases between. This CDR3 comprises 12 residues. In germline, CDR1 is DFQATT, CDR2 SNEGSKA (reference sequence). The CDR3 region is CSAWRTTDTQYF. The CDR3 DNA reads TGCAGTGCTTGGCGGACAACAGATACGCAGTATTTT.

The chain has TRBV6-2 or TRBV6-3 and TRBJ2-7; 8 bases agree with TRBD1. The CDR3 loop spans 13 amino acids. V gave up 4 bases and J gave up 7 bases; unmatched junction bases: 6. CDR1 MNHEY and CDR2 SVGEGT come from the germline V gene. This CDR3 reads CASSLTGAGEQYF. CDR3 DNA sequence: TGTGCCAGCAGTTTGACAGGGGCTGGAGAGCAGTACTTC.

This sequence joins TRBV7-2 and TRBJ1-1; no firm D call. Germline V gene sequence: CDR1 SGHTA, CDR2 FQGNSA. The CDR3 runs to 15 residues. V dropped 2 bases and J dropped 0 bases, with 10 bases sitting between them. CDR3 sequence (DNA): TGTGCCAGCAGCTTAATGGGGAGCATGAACACTGAAGCTTTCTTT. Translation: CASSLMGSMNTEAFF.

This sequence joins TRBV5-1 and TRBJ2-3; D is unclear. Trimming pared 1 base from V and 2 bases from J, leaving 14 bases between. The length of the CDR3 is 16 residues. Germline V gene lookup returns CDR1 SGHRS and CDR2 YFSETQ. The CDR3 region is CASSLRMGFSTDTQYF. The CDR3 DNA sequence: TGCGCCAGCAGCTTGCGTATGGGATTCTCCACAGATACGCAGTATTTT.

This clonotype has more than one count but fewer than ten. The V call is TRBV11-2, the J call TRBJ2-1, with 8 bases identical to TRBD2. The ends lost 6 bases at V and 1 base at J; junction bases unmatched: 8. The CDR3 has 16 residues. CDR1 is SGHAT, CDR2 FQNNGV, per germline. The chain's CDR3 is CASRSSGAGSYNEQFF. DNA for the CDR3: TGTGCCAGCAGGAGTAGCGGGGCCGGTTCCTACAATGAGCAGTTCTTC.

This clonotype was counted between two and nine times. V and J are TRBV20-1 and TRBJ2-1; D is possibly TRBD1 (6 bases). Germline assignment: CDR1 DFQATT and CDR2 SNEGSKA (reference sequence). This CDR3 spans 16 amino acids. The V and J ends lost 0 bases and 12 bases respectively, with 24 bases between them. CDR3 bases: TGCAGTGCTAGAGATTCCGCTTCAGGGGCCATTCAAGGGCAGTTCTTC. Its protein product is CSARDSASGAIQGQFF.

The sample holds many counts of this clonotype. CDR3 sequence: CASSRTSYEQYF. The DNA for the CDR3 is TGTGCCAGCAGCCGGACTAGTTACGAGCAGTACTTC. The chain links TRBV11-2 to TRBJ2-7; 7 bases match TRBD2. The junction had 2 bases not matched to a gene; V was cut back by 5 bases and J by 4 bases. The length of the CDR3 is 12 residues. The germline V gene has CDR1 SGHAT and CDR2 FQNNGV.

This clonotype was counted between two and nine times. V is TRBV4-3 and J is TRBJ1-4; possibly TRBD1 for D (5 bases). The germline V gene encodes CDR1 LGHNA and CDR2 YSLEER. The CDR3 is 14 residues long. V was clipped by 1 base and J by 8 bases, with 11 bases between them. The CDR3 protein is CASSQGTEGEKLFF. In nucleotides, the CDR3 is TGCGCCAGCAGCCAAGGGACGGAGGGGGAAAAACTGTTTTTT.

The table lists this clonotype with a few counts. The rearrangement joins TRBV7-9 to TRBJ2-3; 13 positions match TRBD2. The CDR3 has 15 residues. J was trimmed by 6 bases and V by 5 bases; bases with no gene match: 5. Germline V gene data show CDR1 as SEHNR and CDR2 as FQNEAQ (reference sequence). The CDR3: CASSIGTSGADTQYF. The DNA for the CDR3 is TGTGCCAGCAGCATCGGGACTAGCGGGGCGGATACGCAGTATTTT.

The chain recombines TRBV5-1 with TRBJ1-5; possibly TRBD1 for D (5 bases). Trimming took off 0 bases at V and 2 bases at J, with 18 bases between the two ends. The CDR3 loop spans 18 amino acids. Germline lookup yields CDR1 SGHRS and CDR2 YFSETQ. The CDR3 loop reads CASSLEGDWSSGNQPQHF. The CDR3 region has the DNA TGCGCCAGCAGCTTGGAAGGGGACTGGAGTTCTGGCAATCAGCCCCAGCATTTT.

The CDR3 coding sequence is TGTGCCACCAGTGATTCGGGGCGGGGGGGCAGTCAGCCCCAGCATTTT. It encodes CATSDSGRGGSQPQHF. The rearrangement joins TRBV24-1 to TRBJ1-5, with D possibly matching TRBD1 (6 bases). The germline V and J ends were trimmed by 2 bases and 6 bases, with 16 bases remaining between them. Per germline, CDR1 KGHDR and CDR2 SFDVKD. The CDR3 contains 16 residues.

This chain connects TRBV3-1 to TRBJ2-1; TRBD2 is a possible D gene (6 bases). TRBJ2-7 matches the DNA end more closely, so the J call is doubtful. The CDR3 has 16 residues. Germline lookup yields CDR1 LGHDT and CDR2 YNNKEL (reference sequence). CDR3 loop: CASSQALGGAGYEQYF. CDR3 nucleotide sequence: TGTGCCAGCAGCCAGGCACTAGGAGGGGCTGGTTACGAGCAGTACTTC.

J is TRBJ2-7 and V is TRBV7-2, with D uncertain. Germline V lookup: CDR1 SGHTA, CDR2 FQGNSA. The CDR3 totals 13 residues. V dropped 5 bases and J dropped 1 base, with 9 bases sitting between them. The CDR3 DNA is TGTGCCAGCAGCGTTATAGGATCCTACGAGCAGTACTTC. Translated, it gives CASSVIGSYEQYF.

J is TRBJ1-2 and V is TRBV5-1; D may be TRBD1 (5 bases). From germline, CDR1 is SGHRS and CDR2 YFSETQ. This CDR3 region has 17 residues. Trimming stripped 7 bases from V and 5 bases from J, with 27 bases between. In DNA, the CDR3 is TGCGCCAGCTACCCGGATGGGGGGGAAGATTCGGGATATGGCTACACCTTC. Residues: CASYPDGGEDSGYGYTF.

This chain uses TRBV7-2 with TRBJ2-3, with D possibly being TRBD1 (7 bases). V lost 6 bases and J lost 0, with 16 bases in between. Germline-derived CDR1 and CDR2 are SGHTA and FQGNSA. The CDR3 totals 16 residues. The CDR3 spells CASSRAAGQSTDTQYF. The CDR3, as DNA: TGTGCCAGCAGTCGAGCCGCGGGACAGAGCACAGATACGCAGTATTTT.